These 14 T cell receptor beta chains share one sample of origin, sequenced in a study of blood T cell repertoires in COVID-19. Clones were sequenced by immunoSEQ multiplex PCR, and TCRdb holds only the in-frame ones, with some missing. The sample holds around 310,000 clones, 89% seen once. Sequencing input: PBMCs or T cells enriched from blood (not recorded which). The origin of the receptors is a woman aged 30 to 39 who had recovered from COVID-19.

The CDR3 bases are TGCGCCAGCAGCTTTACCGACAGGGGCTTTACAGGATTAGTCTCCTACGAGCAGTACTTC. Translation: CASSFTDRGFTGLVSYEQYF. J is TRBJ2-7 and V is TRBV5-1; 8 bases are shared with TRBD1. This CDR3 comprises 20 residues. After removal of 2 bases from V and 0 bases from J, the junction contained 19 bases not matched to a gene. Germline V gene data show CDR1 as SGHRS and CDR2 as YFSETQ.

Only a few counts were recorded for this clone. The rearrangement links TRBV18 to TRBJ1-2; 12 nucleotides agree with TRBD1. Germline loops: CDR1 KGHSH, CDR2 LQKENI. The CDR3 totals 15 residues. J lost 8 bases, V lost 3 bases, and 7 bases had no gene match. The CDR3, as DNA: TGTGCCAGCTCACCGAGGGGACAGGGGGCGAACGGCTACACCTTC. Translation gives CASSPRGQGANGYTF.

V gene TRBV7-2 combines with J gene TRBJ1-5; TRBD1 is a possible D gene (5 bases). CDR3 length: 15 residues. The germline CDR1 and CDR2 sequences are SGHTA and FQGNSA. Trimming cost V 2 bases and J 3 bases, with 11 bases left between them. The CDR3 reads CASSLLKGVNQPQHF. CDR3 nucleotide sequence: TGTGCCAGCAGCTTATTAAAAGGGGTCAATCAGCCCCAGCATTTT.

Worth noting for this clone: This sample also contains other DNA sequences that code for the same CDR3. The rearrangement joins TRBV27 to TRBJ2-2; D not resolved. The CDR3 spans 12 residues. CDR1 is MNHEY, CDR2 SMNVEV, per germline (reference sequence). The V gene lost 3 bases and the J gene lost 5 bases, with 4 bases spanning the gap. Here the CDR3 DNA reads TGTGCCAGCAGTTTTTCTACCGGGGAGCTGTTTTTT. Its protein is CASSFSTGELFF.

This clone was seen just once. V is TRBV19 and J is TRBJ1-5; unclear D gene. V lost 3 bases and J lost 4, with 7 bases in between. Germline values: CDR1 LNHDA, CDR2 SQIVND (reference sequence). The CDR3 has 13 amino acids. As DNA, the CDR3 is TGTGCCAGTAGTATTCGAGGAAATCAGCCCCAGCATTTT. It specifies CASSIRGNQPQHF.

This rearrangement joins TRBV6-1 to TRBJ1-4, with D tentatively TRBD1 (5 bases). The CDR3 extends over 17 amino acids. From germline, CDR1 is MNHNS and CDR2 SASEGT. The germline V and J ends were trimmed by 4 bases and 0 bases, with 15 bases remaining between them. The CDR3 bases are TGTGCCAGCAGTGTAGGTCAGGGCGGGGCAACTAATGAAAAACTGTTTTTT. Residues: CASSVGQGGATNEKLFF.

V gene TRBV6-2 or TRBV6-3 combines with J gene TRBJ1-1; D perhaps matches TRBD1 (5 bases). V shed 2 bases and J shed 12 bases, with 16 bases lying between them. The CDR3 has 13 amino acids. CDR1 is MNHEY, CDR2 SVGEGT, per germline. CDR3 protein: CASSYGQGRRTFF. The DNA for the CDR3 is TGTGCCAGCAGTTACGGTCAGGGTAGGCGAACTTTCTTT.

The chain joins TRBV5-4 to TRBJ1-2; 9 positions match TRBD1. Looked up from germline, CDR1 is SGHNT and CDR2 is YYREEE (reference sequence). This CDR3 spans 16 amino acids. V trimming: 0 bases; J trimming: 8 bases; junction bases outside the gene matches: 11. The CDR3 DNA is TGTGCCAGCAGCTTGGGGGGGGACAGGGAGTGGTACGGCTACACCTTC. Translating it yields CASSLGGDREWYGYTF. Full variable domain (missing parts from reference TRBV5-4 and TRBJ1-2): ETGVTQSPTHLIKTRGQQVTLRCSSQSGHNTVSWYQQALGQGPQFIFQYYREEENGRGNFPPRFSGLQFPNYSSELNVNALELDDSALYLCASSLGGDREWYGYTFGSGTRLTVV.

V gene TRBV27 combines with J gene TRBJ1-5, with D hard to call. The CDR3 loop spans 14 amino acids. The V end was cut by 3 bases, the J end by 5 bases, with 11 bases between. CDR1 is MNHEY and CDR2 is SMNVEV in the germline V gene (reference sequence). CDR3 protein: CASSLGSGDQPQHF. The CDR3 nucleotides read TGTGCCAGCAGTTTGGGCAGCGGAGATCAGCCCCAGCATTTT.

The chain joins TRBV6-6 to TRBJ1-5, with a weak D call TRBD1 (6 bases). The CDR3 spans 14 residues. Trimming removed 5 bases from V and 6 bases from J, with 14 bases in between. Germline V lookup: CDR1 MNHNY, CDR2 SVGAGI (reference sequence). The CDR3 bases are TGTGCCAGCAGTGATCAGGGGTTTGGTCAGCCCCAGCATTTT. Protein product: CASSDQGFGQPQHF.

CDR3 amino acids: CASTPTAGAAFF. In DNA, the CDR3 is TGTGCCAGTACCCCAACGGCGGGGGCGGCTTTCTTT. This chain links TRBV19 with TRBJ1-1; possible D gene TRBD1, 6 bases. CDR1 is LNHDA, CDR2 SQIVND, per germline (reference sequence). This CDR3 is built from 12 residues. V shed 7 bases and J shed 11 bases, with 17 bases lying between them. Together with reference TRBV19 and TRBJ1-1, the CDR3 gives the full variable domain: DGGITQSPKYLFRKEGQNVTLSCEQNLNHDAMYWYRQDPGQGLRLIYYSQIVNDFQKGDIAEGYSVSREKKESFPLTVTSAQKNPTAFYLCASTPTAGAAFFGQGTRLTVV.

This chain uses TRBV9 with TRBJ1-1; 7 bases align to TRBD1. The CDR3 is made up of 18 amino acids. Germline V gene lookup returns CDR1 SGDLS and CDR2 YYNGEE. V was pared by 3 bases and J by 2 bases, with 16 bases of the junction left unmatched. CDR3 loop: CASSALSPGTVINTEAFF. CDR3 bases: TGTGCCAGCAGCGCCCTCTCACCCGGGACAGTAATCAACACTGAAGCTTTCTTT.

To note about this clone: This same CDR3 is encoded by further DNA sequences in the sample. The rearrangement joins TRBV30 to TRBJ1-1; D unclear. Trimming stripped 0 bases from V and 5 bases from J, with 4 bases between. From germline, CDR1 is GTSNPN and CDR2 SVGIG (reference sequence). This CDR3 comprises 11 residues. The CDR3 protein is CAWSVSTEAFF. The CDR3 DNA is TGTGCCTGGAGTGTGAGTACTGAAGCTTTCTTT.

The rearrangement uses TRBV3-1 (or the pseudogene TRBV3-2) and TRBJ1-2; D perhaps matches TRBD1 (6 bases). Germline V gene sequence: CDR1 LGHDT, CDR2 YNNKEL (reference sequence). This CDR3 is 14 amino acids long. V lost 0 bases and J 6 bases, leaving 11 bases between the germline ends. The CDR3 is CASSQEGASHGYTF. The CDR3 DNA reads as TGTGCCAGCAGCCAAGAGGGGGCGTCCCATGGCTACACCTTC.